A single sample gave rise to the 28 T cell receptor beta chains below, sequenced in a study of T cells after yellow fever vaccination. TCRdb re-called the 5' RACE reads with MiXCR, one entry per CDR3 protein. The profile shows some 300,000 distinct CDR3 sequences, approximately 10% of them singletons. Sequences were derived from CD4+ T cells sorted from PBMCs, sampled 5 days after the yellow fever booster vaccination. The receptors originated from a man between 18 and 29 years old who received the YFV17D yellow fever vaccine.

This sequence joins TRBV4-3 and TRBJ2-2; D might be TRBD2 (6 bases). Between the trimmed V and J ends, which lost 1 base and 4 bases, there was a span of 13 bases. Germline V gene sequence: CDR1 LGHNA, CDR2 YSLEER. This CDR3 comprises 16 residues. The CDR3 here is CASSQAGRGSTGELFF. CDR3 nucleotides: TGCGCCAGCAGCCAAGCGGGGCGGGGCAGCACCGGGGAGCTGTTTTTT.

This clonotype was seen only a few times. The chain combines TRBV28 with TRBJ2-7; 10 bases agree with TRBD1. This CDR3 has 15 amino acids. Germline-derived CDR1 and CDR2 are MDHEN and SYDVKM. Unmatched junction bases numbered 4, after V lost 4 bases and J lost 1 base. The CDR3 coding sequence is TGTGCCAGCAGTTCATGGACAGGGGGATCCTACGAGCAGTACGTC. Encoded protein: CASSSWTGGSYEQYV.

The CDR3 sequence: CASRKDRASYNEQFF. For the CDR3, the DNA is TGTGCCAGCAGAAAGGACAGGGCCAGCTACAATGAGCAGTTCTTC. The V gene is TRBV7-2, the J gene TRBJ2-1; 8 bases match TRBD1. V lost 6 bases, J lost 3 bases, and 7 bases stayed unmatched. This CDR3 has 15 residues. Germline assignment: CDR1 SGHTA and CDR2 FQGNSA.

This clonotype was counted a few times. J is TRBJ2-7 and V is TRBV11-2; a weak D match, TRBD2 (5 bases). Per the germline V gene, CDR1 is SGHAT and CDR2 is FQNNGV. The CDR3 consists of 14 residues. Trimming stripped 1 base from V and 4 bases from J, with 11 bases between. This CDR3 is CASSLAASPYEQYV. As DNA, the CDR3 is TGTGCCAGCAGCTTAGCGGCTAGCCCATACGAGCAGTACGTC.

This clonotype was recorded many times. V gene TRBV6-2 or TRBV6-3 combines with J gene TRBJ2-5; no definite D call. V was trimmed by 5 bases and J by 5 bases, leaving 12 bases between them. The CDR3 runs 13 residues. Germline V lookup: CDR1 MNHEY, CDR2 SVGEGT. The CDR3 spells CASSQPPTETQYF. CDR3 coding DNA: TGTGCCAGCAGTCAGCCCCCTACGGAGACCCAGTACTTC.

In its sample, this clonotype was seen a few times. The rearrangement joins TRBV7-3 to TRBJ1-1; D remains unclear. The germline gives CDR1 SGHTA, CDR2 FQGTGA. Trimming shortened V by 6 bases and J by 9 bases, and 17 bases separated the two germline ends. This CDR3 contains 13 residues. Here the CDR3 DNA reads TGTGCCAGCAGGTCTGGGTCGGATAGTCAAGCTTTCTTT. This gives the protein CASRSGSDSQAFF.

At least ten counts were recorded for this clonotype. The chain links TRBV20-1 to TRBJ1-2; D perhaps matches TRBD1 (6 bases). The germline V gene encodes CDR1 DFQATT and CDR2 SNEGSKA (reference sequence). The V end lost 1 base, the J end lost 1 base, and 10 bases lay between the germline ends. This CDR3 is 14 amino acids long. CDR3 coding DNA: TGCAGTGCTAGAGTGGGAGGGGGTAACTATGGCTACACCTTC. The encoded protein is CSARVGGGNYGYTF.

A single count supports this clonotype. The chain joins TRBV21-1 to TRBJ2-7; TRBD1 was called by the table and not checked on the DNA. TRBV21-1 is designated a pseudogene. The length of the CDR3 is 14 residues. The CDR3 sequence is CASSSGDRDYEQYV. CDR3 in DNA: TGTGCCAGCAGCAGCGGGGACAGGGACTACGAGCAGTACGTC.

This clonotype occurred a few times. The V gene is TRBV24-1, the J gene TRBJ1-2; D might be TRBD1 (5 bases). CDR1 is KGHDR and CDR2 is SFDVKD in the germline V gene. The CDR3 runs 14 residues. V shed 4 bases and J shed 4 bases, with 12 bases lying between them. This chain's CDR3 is CATSDRDAFYGYTF. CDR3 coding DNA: TGTGCCACCAGTGACCGGGACGCCTTCTATGGCTACACCTTC.

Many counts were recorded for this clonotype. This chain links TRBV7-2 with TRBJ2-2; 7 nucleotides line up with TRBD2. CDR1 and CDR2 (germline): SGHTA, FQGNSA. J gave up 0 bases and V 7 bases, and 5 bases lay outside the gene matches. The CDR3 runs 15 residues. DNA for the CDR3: TGTGCCAGCACCCAGCGGGGCTCGAACACCGGGGAGCTGTTTTTT. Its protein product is CASTQRGSNTGELFF.

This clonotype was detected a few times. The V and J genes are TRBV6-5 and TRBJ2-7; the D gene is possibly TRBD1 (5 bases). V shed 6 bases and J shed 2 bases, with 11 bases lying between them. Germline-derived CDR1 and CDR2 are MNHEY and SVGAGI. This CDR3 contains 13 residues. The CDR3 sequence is CASRPDRTYEQYF. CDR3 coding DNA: TGTGCCAGCAGACCTGACAGAACCTACGAGCAGTACTTC.

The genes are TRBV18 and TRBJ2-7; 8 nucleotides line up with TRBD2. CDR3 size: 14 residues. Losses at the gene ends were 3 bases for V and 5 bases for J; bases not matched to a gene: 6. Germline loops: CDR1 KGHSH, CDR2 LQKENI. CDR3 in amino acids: CASSPGSGGNEQYF. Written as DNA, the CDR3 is TGTGCCAGCTCACCGGGCAGCGGGGGCAACGAGCAGTACTTC.

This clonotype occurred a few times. The CDR3 nucleotides read TGTGCCAGCATCCAACCCCTAGCGGGGGGGCTCACCGGGGAGCTGTTTTTT. This codes for CASIQPLAGGLTGELFF. The rearrangement links TRBV27 to TRBJ2-2; TRBD2 agrees at 12 bases. The CDR3 has 17 amino acids. Germline trimming cut 7 bases from V and 4 bases from J; bases unmatched to any gene: 10. Germline V CDR1 and CDR2: MNHEY, SMNVEV (reference sequence).

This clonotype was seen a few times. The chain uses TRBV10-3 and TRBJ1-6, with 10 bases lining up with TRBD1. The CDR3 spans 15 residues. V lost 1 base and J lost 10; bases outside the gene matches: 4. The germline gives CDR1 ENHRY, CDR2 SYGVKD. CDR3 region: CAISEWDRGESPLHF. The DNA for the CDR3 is TGTGCCATCAGTGAGTGGGACAGGGGCGAGTCACCCCTCCACTTT.

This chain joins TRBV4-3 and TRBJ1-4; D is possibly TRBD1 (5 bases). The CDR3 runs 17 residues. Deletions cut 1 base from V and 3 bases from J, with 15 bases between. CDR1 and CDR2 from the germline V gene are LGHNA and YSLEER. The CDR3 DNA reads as TGCGCCAGCAGCCAAGCAGGCCGCCCAGGGTCTAATGAAAAACTGTTTTTT. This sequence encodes CASSQAGRPGSNEKLFF.

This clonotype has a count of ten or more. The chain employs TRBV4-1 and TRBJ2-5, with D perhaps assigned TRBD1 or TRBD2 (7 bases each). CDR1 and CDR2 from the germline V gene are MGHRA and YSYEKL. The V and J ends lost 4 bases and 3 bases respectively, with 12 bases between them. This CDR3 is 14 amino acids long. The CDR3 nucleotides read TGCGCCAGCAGCCCAGGGGGAGGGAAAGAGACCCAGTACTTC. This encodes CASSPGGGKETQYF.

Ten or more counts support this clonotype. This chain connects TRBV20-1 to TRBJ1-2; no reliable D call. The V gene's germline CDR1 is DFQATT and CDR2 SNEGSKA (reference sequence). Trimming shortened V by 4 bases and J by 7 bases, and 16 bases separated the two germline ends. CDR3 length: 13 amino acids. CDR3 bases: TGCAGTGCTATCTACGAAGGCCTTCCTGGCTACACCTTC. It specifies CSAIYEGLPGYTF.

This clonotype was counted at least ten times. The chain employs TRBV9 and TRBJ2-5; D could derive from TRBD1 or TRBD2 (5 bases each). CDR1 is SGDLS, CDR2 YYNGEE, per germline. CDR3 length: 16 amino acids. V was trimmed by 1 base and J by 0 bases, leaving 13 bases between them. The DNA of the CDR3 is TGTGCCAGCAGCGTATACTCCGGGACCAACCAAGAGACCCAGTACTTC. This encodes CASSVYSGTNQETQYF.

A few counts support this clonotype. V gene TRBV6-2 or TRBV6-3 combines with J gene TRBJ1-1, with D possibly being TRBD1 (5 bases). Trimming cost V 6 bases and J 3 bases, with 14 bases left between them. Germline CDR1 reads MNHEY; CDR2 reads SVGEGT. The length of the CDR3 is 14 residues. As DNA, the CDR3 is TGTGCCAGCAGCCCCAGGGACGCCTACACTGAAGCTTTCTTT. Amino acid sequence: CASSPRDAYTEAFF.

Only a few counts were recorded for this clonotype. The CDR3 DNA reads as TGTGCCAGCAGCGTTGAGGATGCCGTCTATGGCTACACCTTC. Translated: CASSVEDAVYGYTF. The chain employs TRBV9 and TRBJ1-2, with no clear D. Germline loops: CDR1 SGDLS, CDR2 YYNGEE. Trimming stripped 2 bases from V and 4 bases from J, with 12 bases between. CDR3 length: 14 residues.

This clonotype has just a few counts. CDR3 sequence reads: CASSPSWNEQFF. The CDR3 region has the DNA TGTGCCAGCAGCCCAAGTTGGAATGAGCAGTTCTTC. The V call is TRBV6-2 or TRBV6-3, the J call TRBJ2-1, with D unclear. The CDR3 is 12 amino acids. Germline-derived CDR1 and CDR2 are MNHEY and SVGEGT. Trimming cost V 6 bases and J 7 bases, with 10 bases left between them.

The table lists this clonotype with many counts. In DNA form, the CDR3 reads TGTGCCAGCAGCCAGGCGACAGGGCAAGAGACCCAGTACTTC. This translates into CASSQATGQETQYF. The chain uses TRBV3-1 and TRBJ2-5; the match to TRBD1 covers 7 bases. Germline CDR1 is LGHDT and CDR2 is YNNKEL (reference sequence). V shed 3 bases, J shed 2 bases, and the junction held 3 bases outside the gene matches. The CDR3 covers 14 residues.

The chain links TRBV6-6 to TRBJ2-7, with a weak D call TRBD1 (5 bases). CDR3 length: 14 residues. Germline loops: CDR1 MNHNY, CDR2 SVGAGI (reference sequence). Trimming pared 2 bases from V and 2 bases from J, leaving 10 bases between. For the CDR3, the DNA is TGTGCCAGCAGTTACGAAGCCAGGGCCTACGAGCAGTACGTC. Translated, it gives CASSYEARAYEQYV.

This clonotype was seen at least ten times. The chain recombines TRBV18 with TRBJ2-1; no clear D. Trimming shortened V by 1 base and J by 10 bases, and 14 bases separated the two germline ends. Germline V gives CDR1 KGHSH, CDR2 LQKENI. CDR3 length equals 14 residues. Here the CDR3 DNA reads TGTGCCAGCTCACCACAGGAGACTGGCGCCGAGCAGTTCTTC. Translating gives CASSPQETGAEQFF.

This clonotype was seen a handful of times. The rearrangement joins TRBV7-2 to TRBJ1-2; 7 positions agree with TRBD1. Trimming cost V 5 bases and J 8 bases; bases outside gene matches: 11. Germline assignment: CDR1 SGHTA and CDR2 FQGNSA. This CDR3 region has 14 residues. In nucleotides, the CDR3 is TGTGCCAGCAGCGGGACAGCAGGGATAGAGGGCTACACCTTC. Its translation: CASSGTAGIEGYTF.

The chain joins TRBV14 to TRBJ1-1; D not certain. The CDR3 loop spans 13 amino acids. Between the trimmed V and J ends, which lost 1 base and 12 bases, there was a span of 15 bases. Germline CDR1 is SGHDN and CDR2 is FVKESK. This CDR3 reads CASSQGELRAPFF. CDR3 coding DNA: TGTGCCAGCAGCCAAGGAGAACTCCGGGCACCTTTCTTT. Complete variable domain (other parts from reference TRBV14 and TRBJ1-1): EAGVTQFPSHSVIEKGQTVTLRCDPISGHDNLYWYRRVMGKEIKFLLHFVKESKQDESGMPNNRFLAERTGGTYSTLKVQPAELEDSGVYFCASSQGELRAPFFGQGTRLTVV.

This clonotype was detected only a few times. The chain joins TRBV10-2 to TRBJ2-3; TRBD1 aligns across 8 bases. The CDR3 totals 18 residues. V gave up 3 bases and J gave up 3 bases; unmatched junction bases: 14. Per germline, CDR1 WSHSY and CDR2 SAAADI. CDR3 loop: CASSESRSQGARTDTQYF. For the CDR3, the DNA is TGCGCCAGCAGTGAAAGTCGTTCTCAGGGGGCGCGAACAGATACGCAGTATTTT.

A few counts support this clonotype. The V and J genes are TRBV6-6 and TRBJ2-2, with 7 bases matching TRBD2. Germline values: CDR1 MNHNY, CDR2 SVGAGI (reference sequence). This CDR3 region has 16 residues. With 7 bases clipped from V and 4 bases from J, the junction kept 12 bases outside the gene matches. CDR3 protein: CASTLGMSGVTGELFF. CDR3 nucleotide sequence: TGTGCCAGCACCCTAGGTATGAGCGGGGTCACCGGGGAGCTGTTTTTT.